The 19 T cell receptor beta chains listed next were all sequenced from one sample in a study of OX40 agonist ivuxolimab in advanced cancers. The data were produced by immunoSEQ multiplex PCR, yet TCRdb's version contains in-frame clones alone and is incomplete. The sample includes about 95,000 clones, roughly nine tenths seen only once; the top ten take 2.6%. The source was CD4+ or CD8+ T cells sorted from blood, collected in a trial of the OX40 agonist ivuxolimab. The source of these receptors is an adult with an advanced solid tumor such as melanoma, head and neck, liver or kidney cancer.

The rearrangement links TRBV2 to TRBJ2-2; D is uncertain. CDR1 and CDR2 from the germline V gene are SNHLY and FYNNEI. The CDR3 runs to 14 residues. V lost 2 bases to trimming and J lost 8 bases, with 12 bases between them. CDR3 coding DNA: TGTGCCAGCAGTGAATTCGTGGATCGGGGGGAGCTGTTTTTT. It translates to CASSEFVDRGELFF.

This chain links TRBV10-3 with TRBJ2-2; D gene unclear. This CDR3 contains 15 residues. The V gene lost 7 bases and the J gene lost 0 bases, with 12 bases spanning the gap. The germline CDR1 and CDR2 sequences are ENHRY and SYGVKD. This chain's CDR3 is CAITGGTANTGELFF. DNA of the CDR3: TGTGCCATCACGGGTGGTACCGCGAACACCGGGGAGCTGTTTTTT.

This sequence joins TRBV27 and TRBJ2-3; perhaps D is TRBD1 or TRBD2 (5 bases each). This CDR3 comprises 18 residues. Germline CDR1 reads MNHEY; CDR2 reads SMNVEV (reference sequence). Trimming took 5 bases from V and 1 from J, leaving 22 bases between them. The CDR3 sequence is CASSRKDKVPGGTDTQYF. CDR3 DNA sequence: TGTGCCAGCAGTCGGAAGGACAAGGTTCCCGGGGGCACAGATACGCAGTATTTT.

The chain is built from TRBV28 and TRBJ2-1, with TRBD2 matching over 12 bases. V trimming: 8 bases; J trimming: 4 bases; junction bases outside the gene matches: 0. The CDR3 spans 13 residues. Germline values: CDR1 MDHEN, CDR2 SYDVKM. In DNA, the CDR3 is TGTGCCAGCGGACTAGCGGGATACAATGAGCAGTTCTTC. This encodes CASGLAGYNEQFF.

This clone was detected only once. The chain recombines TRBV9 with TRBJ1-5; D is possibly TRBD1 (5 bases). This CDR3 has 15 residues. The germline CDR1 and CDR2 sequences are SGDLS and YYNGEE. Trimming stripped 3 bases from V and 4 bases from J, with 14 bases between. CDR3 DNA sequence: TGTGCCAGCAGCGCGACAGCGGGCCTTAATCAGCCCCAGCATTTT. Residues: CASSATAGLNQPQHF.

This chain joins TRBV10-3 and TRBJ2-7; maybe TRBD1 (6 bases). V was clipped by 3 bases and J by 4 bases, with 13 bases between them. The CDR3 is made up of 14 amino acids. Germline CDR1 reads ENHRY; CDR2 reads SYGVKD. CDR3 sequence (DNA): TGTGCCATCAGTGATTACGGGACAAATTACGAGCAGTACTTC. Its protein product is CAISDYGTNYEQYF.

The rearrangement joins TRBV4-1 to TRBJ2-2; D may be TRBD2 (5 bases). The CDR3 is 18 residues long. V lost 3 bases and J 4 bases, leaving 21 bases between the germline ends. Germline V gives CDR1 MGHRA, CDR2 YSYEKL. The CDR3 reads CASSQSTVGRVGTGELFF. The CDR3 region has the DNA TGCGCCAGCAGCCAGTCAACCGTTGGGCGGGTCGGCACCGGGGAGCTGTTTTTT.

The chain recombines TRBV23-1 with TRBJ2-7; 7 bases map to TRBD2. TRBV23-1 counts as an open reading frame of uncertain function. J gave up 2 bases and V 3 bases, and 7 bases lay outside the gene matches. The CDR3 is 15 amino acids. The CDR3 protein is CASSQISGRPYEQYF. CDR3 DNA sequence: TGCGCCAGCAGTCAGATTAGCGGGCGCCCCTACGAGCAGTACTTC.

The V and J genes are TRBV18 and TRBJ2-5, with 8 bases aligning to TRBD1. The CDR3 extends over 16 amino acids. CDR1 and CDR2 (germline): KGHSH, LQKENI. With 4 bases clipped from V and 4 bases from J, the junction kept 11 bases outside the gene matches. For the CDR3, the DNA is TGTGCCAGCTCACTTGGCCAGACAGGGGTTGGAGAGACCCAGTACTTC. This codes for CASSLGQTGVGETQYF.

The CDR3 loop is CASSLGGLLSGDRNEQYF. The DNA of the CDR3 is TGTGCCAGCAGCTTAGGCGGTTTATTGAGCGGGGATCGAAACGAGCAGTACTTC. The chain carries TRBV11-1 and TRBJ2-7, with 7 bases matching TRBD2. Looked up from germline, CDR1 is SGHAT and CDR2 is FQDESV (reference sequence). J was trimmed by 5 bases and V by 1 base; bases with no gene match: 17. This CDR3 has 18 amino acids. The whole variable domain, remainder taken from reference TRBV11-1 and TRBJ2-7, is EAEVAQSPRYKITEKSQAVAFWCDPISGHATLYWYRQILGQGPELLVQFQDESVVDDSQLPKDRFSAERLKGVDSTLKIQPAELGDSAMYLCASSLGGLLSGDRNEQYFGPGTRLTVT.

Note on this clone: Other DNA sequences within the sample encode an identical CDR3. The rearrangement joins TRBV4-1 to TRBJ1-2, with 9 bases matching TRBD1. The CDR3 extends over 13 amino acids. The germline V gene has CDR1 MGHRA and CDR2 YSYEKL. The junction had 0 bases not matched to a gene; V was cut back by 1 base and J by 6 bases. CDR3 DNA sequence: TGCGCCAGCAGCCAAGGGACAGGGGATGGCTACACCTTC. Amino acids: CASSQGTGDGYTF.

The chain links TRBV2 to TRBJ1-5; D is uncertain. The germline V gene encodes CDR1 SNHLY and CDR2 FYNNEI. This CDR3 comprises 15 residues. Trimming cost V 4 bases and J 2 bases, with 12 bases left between them. CDR3 sequence: CASSAADVRNQPQHF. The CDR3 region has the DNA TGTGCCAGCAGTGCCGCCGACGTACGCAATCAGCCCCAGCATTTT.

The chain uses TRBV2 and TRBJ2-3; 9 nucleotides match TRBD1. Germline-derived CDR1 and CDR2 are SNHLY and FYNNEI. The V and J ends lost 6 bases and 5 bases, in that order; junction bases with no gene match: 9. The CDR3 contains 15 residues. The chain's CDR3 is CASSFRQGEGDTQYF. The CDR3, as DNA: TGTGCCAGCAGCTTCAGACAGGGGGAAGGAGATACGCAGTATTTT.

The chain uses TRBV28 and TRBJ1-5; no clear D gene. The length of the CDR3 is 14 residues. From germline, CDR1 is MDHEN and CDR2 SYDVKM. V dropped 5 bases and J dropped 0 bases, with 8 bases sitting between them. The CDR3 DNA reads as TGTGCCAGCAGTCGAGTATATAGCAATCAGCCCCAGCATTTT. Protein: CASSRVYSNQPQHF.

The J gene is TRBJ1-1, the V gene TRBV19; D might be TRBD1 (6 bases). V lost 8 bases to trimming and J lost 3 bases, with 13 bases between them. The CDR3 is 13 amino acids. Germline V CDR1 and CDR2: LNHDA, SQIVND (reference sequence). The chain's CDR3 is CASYRADYTEAFF. In DNA form, the CDR3 reads TGTGCCAGTTACAGGGCCGATTACACTGAAGCTTTCTTT.

This clone occurred once. J is TRBJ2-1 and V is TRBV11-3; 12 bases fit TRBD2. Germline lookup yields CDR1 SGHNT and CDR2 YENEEA. The CDR3 sequence is 17 residues long. After removal of 4 bases from V and 7 bases from J, the junction contained 11 bases not matched to a gene. Here the CDR3 DNA reads TGTGCCAGCAGCTCCCGTCTAGCGGGAGGGTTCGGGAATGAGCAGTTCTTC. Its translation is CASSSRLAGGFGNEQFF.

This chain links TRBV7-9 with TRBJ2-1, with 7 bases that match TRBD2. This CDR3 has 16 amino acids. Trimming cost V 3 bases and J 2 bases; bases outside gene matches: 7. The germline V gene has CDR1 SEHNR and CDR2 FQNEAQ (reference sequence). The chain's CDR3 is CASSLPRGSTYNEQFF. For the CDR3, the DNA is TGTGCCAGCAGCTTGCCTCGCGGGAGCACCTACAATGAGCAGTTCTTC.

The V and J genes are TRBV7-9 and TRBJ2-1; 10 nucleotides match TRBD2. V lost 4 bases and J lost 0; bases outside the gene matches: 6. Germline CDR1 reads SEHNR; CDR2 reads FQNEAQ (reference sequence). There are 17 residues in the CDR3. CDR3 loop: CASSSRGLASSYNEQFF. The CDR3, as DNA: TGTGCCAGCAGCTCTCGGGGACTAGCGTCCTCCTACAATGAGCAGTTCTTC.

The CDR3 DNA reads as TGCGCCAGCAGCCTAACCGGCGGGAGCGGCACCGGGGAGCTGTTTTTT. Amino acids: CASSLTGGSGTGELFF. The V gene is TRBV5-1, the J gene TRBJ2-2, with 7 bases matching TRBD2. This CDR3 comprises 16 residues. Trimming at V came to 4 bases and at J to 4 bases, leaving 10 bases not matched to a gene. CDR1 and CDR2 from the germline V gene are SGHRS and YFSETQ. Looking up the rest from reference TRBV5-1 and TRBJ2-2 gives the full variable domain: KAGVTQTPRYLIKTRGQQVTLSCSPISGHRSVSWYQQTPGQGLQFLFEYFSETQRNKGNFPGRFSGRQFSNSRSEMNVSTLELGDSALYLCASSLTGGSGTGELFFGEGSRLTVL.